Listed below are T cell receptor beta chains from one sample, sequenced in a study of shared clonotypes between healthy human individuals. Libraries were prepared by immunoSEQ multiplex PCR; TCRdb keeps only in-frame clonotypes and omits some of them. Of roughly 1 million clones listed, roughly 80% are singletons. Sequencing used memory CD4+ T cells sorted from blood. These receptors were obtained from a man in his late teens or twenties in good health. The CDR3 runs from the conserved cysteine through the conserved F or W. D genes are given only for firm matches. Clone size is stated in some rows and not others, as once, few, many or a class when expanded.

-,TRBD1,TRBJ1-5,TRBV4-1,CASSQGWGQSNQPQHF,TGCGCCAGCAGCCAAGGTTGGGGACAGAGCAATCAGCCCCAGCATTTT
-,-,TRBJ1-2,TRBV30,CAWSLRRGADSGYTF,TGTGCCTGGAGTCTAAGACGGGGCGCTGATAGTGGCTACACCTTC
-,TRBD1,TRBJ2-1,TRBV6-1,CASSGPGGWQFF,TGTGCCAGCAGTGGCCCAGGGGGTTGGCAGTTCTTC
many,-,TRBJ2-7,TRBV2,CASSEAREQYF,TGTGCCAGCAGTGAGGCCCGCGAGCAGTACTTC
-,TRBD1,TRBJ1-6,TRBV7-2,CASSFGDRDNSPLHF,TGTGCCAGCAGCTTTGGGGACAGGGATAATTCACCCCTCCACTTT
-,-,TRBJ1-5,TRBV5-4,CASSLTGNSNQPQHF,TGTGCCAGCAGCTTGACGGGGAATAGCAATCAGCCCCAGCATTTT
many,TRBD2,TRBJ2-5,TRBV11-3,CASSLGLAGGPSETQYF,TGTGCCAGCAGCTTGGGTTTAGCGGGAGGGCCATCGGAGACCCAGTACTTC
-,-,TRBJ2-5,TRBV18,CASSPPRGTDQETQYF,TGTGCCAGCTCACCACCCCGAGGGACGGACCAAGAGACCCAGTACTTC
-,-,TRBJ1-1,TRBV7-2,CASRTGKGTEAFF,TGTGCCAGCAGGACGGGGAAGGGGACTGAAGCTTTCTTT
-,-,TRBJ1-1,TRBV12-1,CASSFEELRNRGHTEAFF,TGTGCCAGCAGCTTTGAGGAGTTGCGGAACAGGGGGCACACTGAAGCTTTCTTT
-,TRBD1,TRBJ1-5,TRBV19,CASDSGGGNQPQHF,TGTGCCAGTGATTCAGGGGGCGGCAATCAGCCCCAGCATTTT
-,TRBD1,TRBJ1-2,TRBV6-4,CASSPTRTGDVRYGYTF,TGTGCCAGCAGTCCGACCAGGACAGGGGACGTACGCTATGGCTACACCTTC
-,-,TRBJ1-3,TRBV30,CAWSGLDSGNTIYF,TGTGCCTGGAGTGGGTTGGACTCTGGAAACACCATATATTTT
-,-,TRBJ1-1,TRBV5-1,CASSLDRLTGLAEAFF,TGCGCCAGCAGCTTGGACCGATTAACGGGGCTCGCTGAAGCTTTCTTT
-,-,TRBJ2-2,TRBV14,CASSPGRTGELFF,TGTGCCAGCAGCCCCGGAAGGACCGGGGAGCTGTTTTTT
-,-,TRBJ2-1,TRBV6-6,CASSYSKAPEQFF,TGTGCCAGCAGTTACTCGAAGGCCCCTGAGCAGTTCTTC
once,-,TRBJ2-3,TRBV5-1,CASRRPFTDTQYF,TGCGCCAGCAGACGACCTTTCACAGATACGCAGTATTTT
-,TRBD1,TRBJ1-5,TRBV28,CASSKQGDRGNQPQHF,TGTGCCAGCAGCAAACAGGGGGATAGGGGCAATCAGCCCCAGCATTTT
-,-,TRBJ1-1,TRBV11-2,CASSLQRGNTEAFF,TGTGCCAGCAGCTTGCAAAGGGGGAACACTGAAGCTTTCTTT
-,-,TRBJ1-5,TRBV28,CASRFRYSNQPQHF,TGTGCCAGCAGATTCAGATATAGCAATCAGCCCCAGCATTTT
-,-,TRBJ2-1,TRBV11-3,CASSLVPGEQFF,TGTGCCAGCAGCTTGGTACCGGGTGAGCAGTTCTTC
-,-,TRBJ2-2,TRBV5-4,CASSPPGGQGGTGELFF,TGTGCCAGCAGCCCGCCCGGGGGGCAGGGGGGAACCGGGGAGCTGTTTTTT
-,TRBD1,TRBJ2-5,TRBV6-1,CASTRTGGPETQYF,TGTGCCAGCACCCGGACAGGGGGCCCAGAGACCCAGTACTTC
-,-,TRBJ1-4,TRBV21-1,CASTYLWGAREKLFF,TGTGCCAGCACCTACCTGTGGGGGGCAAGGGAAAAACTGTTTTTT
-,TRBD2,TRBJ2-5,TRBV9,CASSVESGARTQYF,TGTGCCAGCAGCGTAGAGAGCGGGGCAAGAACCCAGTACTTC
-,-,TRBJ2-5,TRBV7-8,CASTGRGRKETQYF,TGTGCCAGCACTGGGCGGGGGCGAAAAGAGACCCAGTACTTC
-,-,TRBJ1-5,TRBV5-1,CASSRDGSNQPQHF,TGCGCCAGCAGCCGGGACGGATCCAATCAGCCCCAGCATTTT
few,-,TRBJ1-4,TRBV10-3,CAISSRGTNEKLFF,TGTGCCATCAGCTCGAGGGGGACGAATGAAAAACTGTTTTTT
-,TRBD2,TRBJ2-3,TRBV5-1,CASSLKRTSGTDTQYF,TGCGCCAGCAGCTTGAAGCGGACTAGCGGTACAGATACGCAGTATTTT
-,TRBD1,TRBJ2-7,TRBV6-1,CASSLDRGYEQYF,TGTGCCAGCAGCCTGGACAGGGGGTACGAGCAGTACTTC
-,-,TRBJ2-5,TRBV7-9,CASSSARGGRRVETQYF,TGTGCCAGCAGCTCAGCCCGGGGCGGGCGGAGGGTGGAGACCCAGTACTTC
-,-,TRBJ1-1,TRBV27,CASSSIHRVGTEAFF,TGTGCCAGCAGTTCGATTCACAGGGTAGGGACTGAAGCTTTCTTT
-,-,TRBJ1-1,TRBV19,CASSTSGANTEAFF,TGTGCCAGTAGTACATCAGGGGCGAACACTGAAGCTTTCTTT
-,TRBD1,TRBJ1-5,TRBV7-3,CASSSDRGQPQHF,TGTGCCAGCAGCTCGGACAGGGGACAGCCCCAGCATTTT
-,TRBD1,TRBJ1-4,TRBV28,CASSPTGTANEKLFF,TGTGCCAGCAGCCCCACCGGGACAGCAAATGAAAAACTGTTTTTT
-,TRBD1,TRBJ2-5,TRBV7-9,CASSADRGVFGETQYF,TGTGCCAGCAGCGCGGACAGGGGAGTCTTTGGGGAGACCCAGTACTTC